This T cell receptor beta chain was sequenced in a study of blood T cells in healthy people across ages. Overall study: Capturing about one barcoded beta molecule per two T cells was achieved by template switching.

Broader study findings: In older individuals, TCR beta diversity per million T cells was lower, falling roughly linearly with age. Those diversity estimates obtained from one million T cells were thought to be underestimates.

The study drew donors from healthy Caucasian individuals in Russia aged about 6 to 90. V shed 5 bases and J shed 2 bases, with 21 bases lying between them. In germline, CDR1 is SGHTA, CDR2 FQGNSA. This CDR3 is 18 amino acids long. Next came a second PCR, run for about 6 to 12 cycles, which used a sample-barcoded 5' primer along with a J-beta primer mix. A single record per CDR3 protein comes from TCRdb applying MiXCR to the 5' RACE reads. The sample yields 780,000 or so distinct CDR3 sequences, roughly 50% seen once. About this clonotype itself: Its antigen is not identified.

The J gene is TRBJ1-4, the V gene TRBV7-2; no firm D call. Sequenced sample: blood. The receptor was isolated from a man aged 35 to 55 in good health. This chain's CDR3 is CASSERPPRTVTNEKLFF. Written as DNA, the CDR3 is TGTGCCAGCAGCGAAAGGCCCCCACGGACTGTTACTAATGAAAAACTGTTTTTT.